The 8 T cell receptor beta chains listed next were all sequenced from one sample in a study of CD8 T cells in ankylosing spondylitis. The antigens of these receptors remain unknown. Regarding the study as a whole: One TCR beta motif, made up of under ten highly homologous variants, appeared characteristic of ankylosing spondylitis blood.

TCRdb redid the calling of the 5' RACE reads with MiXCR, one entry per CDR3 protein. Of 350,000 to 450,000 distinct CDR3 sequences in the sample, roughly 25% were seen once. Source material: blood, either unsorted or a sorted T cell fraction (not recorded which). The receptors here all came from a male donor with ankylosing spondylitis.

V is TRBV24-1 and J is TRBJ2-2; D call uncertain. CDR1 is KGHDR, CDR2 SFDVKD, per germline. V dropped 4 bases and J dropped 5 bases, with 10 bases sitting between them. The CDR3 length is 14 residues. CDR3 DNA sequence: TGTGCCACCAGTGACTCCCCCCCTACCGGGGAGCTGTTTTTT. This codes for CATSDSPPTGELFF.

V usage is TRBV20-1 and J usage is TRBJ2-3, with 13 bases lining up with TRBD2. The length of the CDR3 is 15 residues. The V and J ends lost 2 bases and 3 bases, in that order; junction bases with no gene match: 2. Germline V CDR1 and CDR2: DFQATT, SNEGSKA (reference sequence). The CDR3 nucleotides are TGCAGTGCTAGATCGACTAGCGGGAGGACAGATACGCAGTATTTT. Translating gives CSARSTSGRTDTQYF.

The table lists this clonotype with a few counts. The J gene is TRBJ1-3, the V gene TRBV20-1; D is perhaps TRBD1 (6 bases). Germline-derived CDR1 and CDR2 are DFQATT and SNEGSKA (reference sequence). CDR3 length equals 13 residues. V dropped 5 bases and J dropped 1 base, with 9 bases sitting between them. CDR3 sequence (DNA): TGCAGTGCTTTCCAGGGGTCTGGAAACACCATATATTTT. Encoded protein: CSAFQGSGNTIYF.

The J gene is TRBJ2-5, the V gene TRBV7-2; 11 bases line up with TRBD1. This CDR3 spans 16 amino acids. CDR1 is SGHTA and CDR2 is FQGNSA in the germline V gene. The trim removed 3 bases at V and 5 bases at J, leaving 8 bases unmatched. This CDR3 reads CASSFSGQGARETQYF. The DNA for the CDR3 is TGTGCCAGCAGCTTTAGCGGACAGGGGGCTAGGGAGACCCAGTACTTC.

This clonotype was recorded at least ten times. The chain recombines TRBV5-1 with TRBJ2-1, with D perhaps assigned TRBD1 or TRBD2 (5 bases each). V lost 2 bases, J lost 4 bases, and 13 bases lay in between. The CDR3 is made up of 15 amino acids. Germline CDR1 SGHRS, CDR2 YFSETQ. This CDR3 is CASSLGTTGYNEQFF. The CDR3 DNA sequence: TGCGCCAGCAGCTTAGGGACGACTGGATACAATGAGCAGTTCTTC.

This clonotype was picked up a small number of times. The rearrangement links TRBV7-2 to TRBJ1-5, with 9 nucleotides matching TRBD1. This CDR3 is built from 15 residues. CDR1 SGHTA and CDR2 FQGNSA come from the germline V gene. V lost 7 bases, J lost 3 bases, and 7 bases stayed unmatched. The CDR3, as DNA: TGTGCCAGCACCTATAGGACAGGGGCCAATCAGCCCCAGCATTTT. Its protein product is CASTYRTGANQPQHF.

This clonotype occurred a few times. The chain couples TRBV6-4 to TRBJ1-2; D is perhaps TRBD1 (6 bases). V was trimmed by 3 bases and J by 8 bases, leaving 19 bases between them. This CDR3 spans 15 amino acids. Germline V gene sequence: CDR1 MRHNA, CDR2 SNTAGT. In DNA form, the CDR3 reads TGTGCCAGCAGTGAATATACCGGGACACCTCTCGGCTACACCTTC. Amino acids: CASSEYTGTPLGYTF.

V gene TRBV7-4 combines with J gene TRBJ2-7, with unresolved D. Deletions cut 8 bases from V and 7 bases from J, with 21 bases between. This CDR3 spans 14 amino acids. Germline V gene data show CDR1 as SGHVT and CDR2 as SQSDAQ. The CDR3 sequence is CASPLEGRNQEQYV. CDR3 DNA sequence: TGTGCCAGCCCATTAGAAGGACGGAACCAAGAGCAGTACGTC.